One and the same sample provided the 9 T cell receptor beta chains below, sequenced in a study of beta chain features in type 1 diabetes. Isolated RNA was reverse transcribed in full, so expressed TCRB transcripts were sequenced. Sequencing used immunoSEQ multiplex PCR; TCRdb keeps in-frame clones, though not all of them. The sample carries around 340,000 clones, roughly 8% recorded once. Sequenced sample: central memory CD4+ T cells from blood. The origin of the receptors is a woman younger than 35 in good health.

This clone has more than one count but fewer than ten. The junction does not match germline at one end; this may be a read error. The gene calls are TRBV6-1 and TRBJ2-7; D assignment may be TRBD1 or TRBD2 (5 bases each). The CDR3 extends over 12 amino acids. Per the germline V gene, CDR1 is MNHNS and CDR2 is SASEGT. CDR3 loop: CASSIHSGTPFF. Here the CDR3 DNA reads TGTGCCAGCAGCATCCACTCCGGGACGCCGTTTTTC.

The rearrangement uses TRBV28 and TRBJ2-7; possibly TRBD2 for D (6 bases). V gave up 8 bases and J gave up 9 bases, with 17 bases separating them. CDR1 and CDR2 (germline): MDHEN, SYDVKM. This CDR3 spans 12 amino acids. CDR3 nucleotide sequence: TGTGCCAGCGCGACGGGGGAGAGGTGGCAGTACTTC. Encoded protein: CASATGERWQYF.

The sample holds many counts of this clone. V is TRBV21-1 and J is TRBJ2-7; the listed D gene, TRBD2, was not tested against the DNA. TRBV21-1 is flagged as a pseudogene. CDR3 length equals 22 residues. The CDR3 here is CASSPTGPPLRRASGSLYEQYF. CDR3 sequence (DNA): TGTGCCAGCAGCCCAACGGGACCCCCGTTGCGTAGGGCAAGCGGGAGTCTCTACGAGCAGTACTTC.

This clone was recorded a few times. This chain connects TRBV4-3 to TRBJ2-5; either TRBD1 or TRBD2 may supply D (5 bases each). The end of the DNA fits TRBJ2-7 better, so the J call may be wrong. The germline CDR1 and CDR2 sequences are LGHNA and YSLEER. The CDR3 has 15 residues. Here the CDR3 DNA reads TGCGCCAGCAGCCAAACCCAGGGACCTACCTACGAGCAGTACTTC. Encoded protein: CASSQTQGPTYEQYF.

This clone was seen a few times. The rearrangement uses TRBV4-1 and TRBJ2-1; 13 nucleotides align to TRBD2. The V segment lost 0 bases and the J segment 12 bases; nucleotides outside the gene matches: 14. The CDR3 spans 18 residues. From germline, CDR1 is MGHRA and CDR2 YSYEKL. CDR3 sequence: CASSQEETSGRTFRGQFF. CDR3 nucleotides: TGCGCCAGCAGCCAAGAAGAGACTAGCGGGAGGACCTTCCGGGGGCAGTTCTTC.

CDR3 residues: CASSPSPNEQYF. The CDR3 DNA is TGTGCCAGCAGTCCTAGTCCCAACGAGCAGTACTTC. The rearrangement uses TRBV28 and TRBJ2-7; D gene unclear. V lost 5 bases to trimming and J lost 5 bases, with 10 bases between them. Germline V gives CDR1 MDHEN, CDR2 SYDVKM. The CDR3 covers 12 residues.

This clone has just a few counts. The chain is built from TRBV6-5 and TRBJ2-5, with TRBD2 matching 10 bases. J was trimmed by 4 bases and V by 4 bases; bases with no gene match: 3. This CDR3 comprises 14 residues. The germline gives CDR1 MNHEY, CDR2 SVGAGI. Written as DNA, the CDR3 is TGTGCCAGCAGTTTAGGGACTAGCGTAGAGACCCAGTACTTC. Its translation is CASSLGTSVETQYF.

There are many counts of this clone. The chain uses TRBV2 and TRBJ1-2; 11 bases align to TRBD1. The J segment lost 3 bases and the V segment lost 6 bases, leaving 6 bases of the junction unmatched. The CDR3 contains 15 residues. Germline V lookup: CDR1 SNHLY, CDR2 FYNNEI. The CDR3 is CASRAGQGAHYGYTF. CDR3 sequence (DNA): TGTGCCAGCAGAGCCGGACAGGGGGCTCACTATGGCTACACCTTC. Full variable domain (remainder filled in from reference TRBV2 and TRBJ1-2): EPEVTQTPSHQVTQMGQEVILRCVPISNHLYFYWYRQILGQKVEFLVSFYNNEISEKSEIFDDQFSVERPDGSNFTLKIRSTKLEDSAMYFCASRAGQGAHYGYTFGSGTRLTVV.

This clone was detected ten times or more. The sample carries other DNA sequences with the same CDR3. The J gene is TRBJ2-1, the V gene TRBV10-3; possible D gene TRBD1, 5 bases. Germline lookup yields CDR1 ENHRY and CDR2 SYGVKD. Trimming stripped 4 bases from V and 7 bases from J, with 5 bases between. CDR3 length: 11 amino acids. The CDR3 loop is CAISGQNEQFF. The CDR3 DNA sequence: TGTGCCATCAGTGGACAGAATGAGCAGTTCTTC.